Each of the 5 T cell receptor beta chains below was sequenced from the same sample in a study of T cells after yellow fever vaccination. TCRdb independently ran MiXCR on the 5' RACE reads; one entry per CDR3 protein. The repertoire consists of hundreds of thousands of distinct CDR3 sequences, with approximately 12% occurring once and the leading ten covering over 13%. Sample: PBMCs, taken on the day of the yellow fever booster vaccination. These receptors all come from a man aged 25-45 years who received the YFV17D yellow fever vaccine.

The chain couples TRBV28 to TRBJ2-1; D unclear. The germline CDR1 and CDR2 sequences are MDHEN and SYDVKM. Trimming removed 2 bases at V and 4 bases at J, with 6 bases between. This CDR3 contains 13 residues. The CDR3 reads CASSLAFYNEQFF. The CDR3 coding sequence is TGTGCCAGCAGTTTAGCCTTTTACAATGAGCAGTTCTTC.

This clonotype showed up just a few times. V gene TRBV3-1 combines with J gene TRBJ2-3, with TRBD2 matching 13 bases. CDR3 length: 14 amino acids. V was pared by 8 bases and J by 6 bases, with 5 bases of the junction left unmatched. Germline lookup yields CDR1 LGHDT and CDR2 YNNKEL (reference sequence). For the CDR3, the DNA is TGTGCCAGCGGACTAGCGGGAGTAGGTGATACGCAGTATTTT. It specifies CASGLAGVGDTQYF.

J is TRBJ2-5 and V is TRBV5-6; 7 nucleotides agree with TRBD1. Trimming cost V 4 bases and J 2 bases; bases outside gene matches: 5. The CDR3 extends over 14 amino acids. Germline V CDR1 and CDR2: SGHDT, YYEEEE. CDR3 coding DNA: TGTGCCAGCAGCATGGGGACAGCGCAAGAGACCCAGTACTTC. This encodes CASSMGTAQETQYF.

The rearrangement links TRBV7-2 to TRBJ1-5, with 8 positions matching TRBD1. V lost 0 bases and J lost 7; bases outside the gene matches: 8. CDR3 length: 16 residues. Germline CDR1 reads SGHTA; CDR2 reads FQGNSA. The CDR3: CASSLAMAGGRQPQHF. The CDR3, as DNA: TGTGCCAGCAGCTTAGCTATGGCAGGGGGCCGGCAGCCCCAGCATTTT.

A few counts support this clonotype. This chain links TRBV24-1 with TRBJ2-1; 9 bases agree with TRBD2. V was clipped by 0 bases and J by 5 bases; unmatched bases: 1. Germline V gene lookup returns CDR1 KGHDR and CDR2 SFDVKD. The length of the CDR3 is 15 residues. The CDR3 DNA reads as TGTGCCACCAGTGATTTGCCTAGCGGGAACAATGAGCAGTTCTTC. This sequence encodes CATSDLPSGNNEQFF.